This entry is about one T cell receptor (beta chain). What it binds is unknown. Sample treatment: around 19 received Ad26.COV2.S at low or high dose, single or two shots; roughly 5 received placebo; per-sample allocation not given. Sample collection was performed on day 63 after the first vaccine or placebo injection. Donor was an adult aged 18-55 years in Boston. Profiled with immunoSEQ multiplex PCR; TCRdb holds only in-frame clones, not every one. The sample has over 250,000 clones; about 87% are singletons. The germline V gene encodes CDR1 SGHRS and CDR2 YFSETQ. V lost 0 bases and J 4 bases, leaving 8 bases between the germline ends. This CDR3 is 15 amino acids long. The source of the sample is a study of Ad26.COV2.S vaccination and SARS-CoV-2 variants. Study-level information: COV1001, an Ad26.COV2.S trial, supplied this vaccine-arm donor. Donor got 5x10^10 or 1x10^11 viral particles of Ad26.COV2.S.

General study points: Placebo recipients trailed vaccine recipients in spike-specific TCR breadth.

The sequence came from a person aged 18-65 years who received the Ad26.COV2.S COVID-19 vaccine or a placebo. The input for sequencing was peripheral blood, taken in a trial of Ad26.COV2.S vaccine versus placebo. The V and J genes are TRBV5-1 and TRBJ2-6; D not certain. CDR3 sequence reads: CASSLDTPGANVLTF. CDR3 DNA sequence: TGCGCCAGCAGCTTGGACACCCCCGGGGCCAACGTCCTGACTTTC.